The present T cell receptor (beta chain) was sequenced within a study of metastatic and nonmetastatic thyroid tumors. Looking at the study overall: Patients with malignant and benign thyroid disease provided blood and tumor or nodule tissue, whose repertoires were compared. Study results and caveats: When malignant thyroid tumors were compared with benign nodules, TCR beta diversity was reportedly significantly higher in the malignant tumors. This held in both blood and tumor samples.

In its sample, this clone was seen many times. What it binds is not known. The CDR3 has 14 residues. Per the germline V gene, CDR1 is SNHLY and CDR2 is FYNNEI. V lost 6 bases to trimming and J lost 8 bases, with 17 bases between them. There were no patients who had received any treatment before thyroid surgery. Authors' analysis steps: The distant-metastasis classifier for papillary thyroid cancer was built from CDR3 differences across clinicopathological groups. With MiXCR, TCRdb reprocessed the PCR reads. For this entry, the V and J calls and clone size follow TCRdb and not the study's own pipeline. The table lists 8,500 to 13,000 clones, about 12% of them singletons.

V and J are TRBV2 and TRBJ2-1, with TRBD1 as a possible D gene (6 bases). Specimen: blood. The source is a female donor with papillary thyroid cancer or a benign thyroid nodule (not recorded which). Some clones in this sample may be carry-over from other donors' samples. CDR3 bases: TGTGCCAGCAGCAGGGGTTCCCAACGGGATGAGCAGTTCTTC. Translation gives CASSRGSQRDEQFF.